The 24 T cell receptor beta chains given below trace back to one sample, sequenced in a study of T cells in Graves' hyperthyroidism and ophthalmopathy. TCR beta CDR3 region amplification was performed from RNA transcripts. First-round RT-PCR with HTBI primers amplified the TCR CDR3 region. TCRdb redid the calling of the multiplex PCR reads with MiXCR, one entry per CDR3 protein. The sample holds about 480,000 distinct CDR3 sequences, 22% seen once. Sequenced: blood. The origin of the receptors is a woman in her sixties or seventies with Graves' ophthalmopathy.

The gene calls are TRBV3-1 and TRBJ1-4, with D perhaps TRBD1 (6 bases). The germline V gene encodes CDR1 LGHDT and CDR2 YNNKEL (reference sequence). The length of the CDR3 is 15 residues. V lost 4 bases and J 6 bases, leaving 15 bases between the germline ends. Here the CDR3 reads CASSRGNRDYEKLFF. In DNA form, the CDR3 reads TGTGCCAGCAGCCGCGGTAACAGGGATTATGAAAAACTGTTTTTT.

For this clonotype: The junction differs from germline at one of its ends, possibly a read error. The chain's CDR3 is CASSAWNAGELFF. For the CDR3, the DNA is TGTGCCAGCAGCGCATGGAACGCCGGGGAGCTGTTTTTT. The chain recombines TRBV9 with TRBJ2-2; unclear D gene. Germline V gives CDR1 SGDLS, CDR2 YYNGEE. The CDR3 is made up of 13 amino acids.

This sequence joins TRBV6-2 or TRBV6-3 and TRBJ2-7; D perhaps matches TRBD2 (5 bases). The CDR3 is made up of 16 amino acids. Trimming shortened V by 5 bases and J by 2 bases, and 19 bases separated the two germline ends. Germline V gives CDR1 MNHEY, CDR2 SVGEGT. CDR3 loop: CASSASRAAVAYEQYF. The CDR3 region has the DNA TGTGCCAGCAGTGCCTCCCGAGCGGCAGTAGCCTACGAGCAGTACTTC.

Only a few counts were recorded for this clonotype. The chain couples TRBV6-2 or TRBV6-3 to TRBJ1-3; D is uncertain. The V and J ends lost 5 bases and 3 bases respectively, with 5 bases between them. The CDR3 is 12 amino acids. Germline V gene sequence: CDR1 MNHEY, CDR2 SVGEGT. CDR3 sequence (DNA): TGTGCCAGCAGTACCATTGGAAACACCATATATTTT. Translated: CASSTIGNTIYF.

The chain couples TRBV7-8 to TRBJ1-6; the match to TRBD1 covers 9 bases. With V trimmed by 3 bases and J by 7 bases, 4 bases remained unmatched. The CDR3 runs 15 residues. CDR1 is SGHVS, CDR2 FQNEAQ, per germline. CDR3 bases: TGTGCCAGCAGCTTCGGGACAGGGACCAATTCACCCCTCCACTTT. Protein sequence: CASSFGTGTNSPLHF.

This clonotype was counted only a few times. The chain employs TRBV6-5 and TRBJ2-1; the D is unclear. Looked up from germline, CDR1 is MNHEY and CDR2 is SVGAGI. The CDR3 covers 15 residues. Trimming removed 4 bases from V and 6 bases from J, with 16 bases in between. The chain's CDR3 is CASSFRAPPVNEQFF. The CDR3 DNA follows: TGTGCCAGCAGTTTTCGAGCCCCACCCGTCAATGAGCAGTTCTTC.

This clonotype appeared a few times. The rearrangement links TRBV7-2 to TRBJ2-1; 10 bases match TRBD2. The CDR3 is 18 amino acids. V lost 4 bases and J lost 7; bases outside the gene matches: 16. Germline-derived CDR1 and CDR2 are SGHTA and FQGNSA. The CDR3 DNA follows: TGTGCCAGCAGCTCTTATCACCCGGCTAGCGGGAGTGGGAATGAGCAGTTCTTC. As protein: CASSSYHPASGSGNEQFF.

The V and J genes are TRBV7-3 and TRBJ2-1; 7 nucleotides match TRBD2. With 5 bases clipped from V and 10 bases from J, the junction kept 8 bases outside the gene matches. The germline gives CDR1 SGHTA, CDR2 FQGTGA. The CDR3 covers 13 residues. As DNA, the CDR3 is TGTGCCAGCAGCCCCTCGACTAGCAAGGAGCAGTTCTTC. Translating gives CASSPSTSKEQFF.

The chain joins TRBV19 to TRBJ1-2; 10 bases are shared with TRBD1. Germline V gives CDR1 LNHDA, CDR2 SQIVND (reference sequence). The ends lost 4 bases at V and 4 bases at J; junction bases unmatched: 6. The CDR3 extends over 15 amino acids. The CDR3 bases are TGTGCCAGTAGTAGAACGACAGGGGGCAGCTATGGCTACACCTTC. Protein sequence: CASSRTTGGSYGYTF.

The J gene is TRBJ2-6, the V gene TRBV30; no clear D gene. V dropped 1 base and J dropped 2 bases, with 3 bases sitting between them. This CDR3 spans 13 amino acids. Germline V gives CDR1 GTSNPN, CDR2 SVGIG (reference sequence). This CDR3 is CAWSGPGANVLTF. For the CDR3, the DNA is TGTGCCTGGAGTGGTCCTGGGGCCAACGTCCTGACTTTC.

Only a few counts were recorded for this clonotype. The genes are TRBV9 and TRBJ2-3; D ambiguous. This CDR3 has 14 residues. Trimming stripped 1 base from V and 6 bases from J, with 12 bases between. Germline loops: CDR1 SGDLS, CDR2 YYNGEE. The CDR3 nucleotides read TGTGCCAGCAGCGTAAGTTGGGTGGCGGATACGCAGTATTTT. Translating gives CASSVSWVADTQYF.

This clonotype came up a few times. The J gene is TRBJ1-1, the V gene TRBV6-1, with 8 bases fitting TRBD1. Germline values: CDR1 MNHNS, CDR2 SASEGT. The trim removed 5 bases at V and 1 base at J, leaving 6 bases unmatched. The CDR3 sequence is 15 residues long. This CDR3 is CASSRRTGTNTEAFF. The CDR3 DNA reads TGTGCCAGCAGTCGCAGGACAGGGACGAACACTGAAGCTTTCTTT.

The V call is TRBV4-2, the J call TRBJ2-1; no clear D gene. Germline V lookup: CDR1 LGHNA, CDR2 YNFKEQ. The CDR3 is 15 residues long. V shed 3 bases and J shed 1 base, with 10 bases lying between them. CDR3 sequence reads: CASSQDAASYNEQFF. CDR3 nucleotides: TGTGCCAGCAGCCAGGACGCAGCTTCCTACAATGAGCAGTTCTTC.

This clonotype was seen a handful of times. This chain links TRBV30 with TRBJ1-2; the D is unclear. The germline V gene has CDR1 GTSNPN and CDR2 SVGIG (reference sequence). CDR3 length equals 12 residues. V was cut by 2 bases and J by 8 bases, with 12 bases left in between. CDR3 DNA: TGTGCCTGGAGTCAGCTCTTGAGAGGCTACACCTTC. Its protein is CAWSQLLRGYTF.

This clonotype turned up a few times. The gene calls are TRBV3-1 and TRBJ1-1; D gene ambiguous. This CDR3 spans 15 amino acids. V was pared by 1 base and J by 6 bases, with 15 bases between. The germline CDR1 and CDR2 sequences are LGHDT and YNNKEL (reference sequence). CDR3 sequence reads: CASSQAHGLWSEAFF. Here the CDR3 DNA reads TGTGCCAGCAGCCAAGCCCACGGCCTTTGGTCTGAAGCTTTCTTT. Using reference TRBV3-1 and TRBJ1-1 for the parts outside the CDR3, the full variable domain is DTAVSQTPKYLVTQMGNDKSIKCEQNLGHDTMYWYKQDSKKFLKIMFSYNNKELIINETVPNRFSPKSPDKAHLNLHINSLELGDSAVYFCASSQAHGLWSEAFFGQGTRLTVV.

The chain is built from TRBV29-1 and TRBJ2-4, with 9 positions matching TRBD1. This CDR3 contains 14 residues. The V segment lost 4 bases and the J segment 6 bases; nucleotides outside the gene matches: 7. Germline V gene sequence: CDR1 SQVTM, CDR2 ANQGSEA. CDR3 region: CSVAKGTGLNIQYF. The CDR3 DNA reads as TGCAGCGTTGCGAAAGGGACAGGGCTAAACATTCAGTACTTC.

Notes on this clonotype: A read error is possible here, since a much larger clone lies one base away. The CDR3 nucleotides are TGTGCCAGCAGTTCCCCCGGGACAAGAGAGACCCGGTACTTC. It is translated as CASSSPGTRETRYF. The rearrangement uses TRBV28 and TRBJ2-5; possibly TRBD1 for D (6 bases). The CDR3 extends over 14 amino acids. The germline CDR1 and CDR2 sequences are MDHEN and SYDVKM.

The rearrangement joins TRBV3-1 to TRBJ2-7; 9 nucleotides match TRBD1. Germline V gene data show CDR1 as LGHDT and CDR2 as YNNKEL (reference sequence). The CDR3 loop spans 15 amino acids. V lost 4 bases and J lost 5; bases outside the gene matches: 9. The CDR3 protein is CASSRTRDRVNEQYF. For the CDR3, the DNA is TGTGCCAGCAGCCGAACCCGGGACAGGGTGAACGAGCAGTACTTC.

The J gene is TRBJ1-6, the V gene TRBV2; 7 bases map to TRBD1. Losses at the gene ends were 1 base for V and 1 base for J; bases not matched to a gene: 1. Germline CDR1 reads SNHLY; CDR2 reads FYNNEI. The CDR3 spans 16 residues. The CDR3 sequence is CASSEGTGSYNSPLHF. Here the CDR3 DNA reads TGTGCCAGCAGTGAAGGGACAGGTTCCTATAATTCACCCCTCCACTTT.

For the CDR3, the DNA is TGTGCCAGCAGCTTGGGTGGACAGGGTCGTGAGACCCAGTACTTC. Amino acids: CASSLGGQGRETQYF. V gene TRBV5-6 combines with J gene TRBJ2-5, with 8 bases identical to TRBD1. Germline CDR1 reads SGHDT; CDR2 reads YYEEEE. With V trimmed by 0 bases and J by 5 bases, 6 bases remained unmatched. CDR3 size: 15 residues. Together with reference TRBV5-6 and TRBJ2-5, the CDR3 gives the full variable domain: DAGVTQSPTHLIKTRGQQVTLRCSPKSGHDTVSWYQQALGQGPQFIFQYYEEEERQRGNFPDRFSGHQFPNYSSELNVNALLLGDSALYLCASSLGGQGRETQYFGPGTRLLVL.

This clonotype has just a few counts. The chain combines TRBV12-3 or TRBV12-4 with TRBJ1-1, with TRBD1 matching 7 bases. The CDR3 loop spans 13 amino acids. Trimming took 5 bases from V and 6 from J; bases not matched to a gene: 6. The CDR3 here is CASSTTGIAEAFF. The CDR3 nucleotides read TGTGCCAGCAGTACGACAGGGATCGCTGAAGCTTTCTTT.

This clonotype was counted between two and nine times. The CDR3 protein is CASSLADNSYNEQFF. The CDR3 DNA is TGTGCCAGCAGCTTAGCGGATAACTCCTACAATGAGCAGTTCTTC. V is TRBV7-2 and J is TRBJ2-1; D is unclear. This CDR3 spans 15 amino acids. Germline CDR1 SGHTA, CDR2 FQGNSA. Deletions cut 0 bases from V and 0 bases from J, with 6 bases between.

The chain combines TRBV5-1 with TRBJ2-5; 10 bases are shared with TRBD2. Germline CDR1 and CDR2: SGHRS and YFSETQ. V shed 4 bases, J shed 3 bases, and the junction held 3 bases outside the gene matches. This CDR3 is 14 amino acids long. The CDR3 loop is CASSTAGGEETQYF. In DNA, the CDR3 is TGCGCCAGCAGCACAGCGGGAGGGGAAGAGACCCAGTACTTC. Combining the CDR3 with reference TRBV5-1 and TRBJ2-5 gives the whole variable domain KAGVTQTPRYLIKTRGQQVTLSCSPISGHRSVSWYQQTPGQGLQFLFEYFSETQRNKGNFPGRFSGRQFSNSRSEMNVSTLELGDSALYLCASSTAGGEETQYFGPGTRLLVL.

V usage is TRBV12-5 and J usage is TRBJ2-1; 9 bases line up with TRBD2. From germline, CDR1 is LGHNT and CDR2 FRNRAP. The CDR3 covers 21 residues. Unmatched junction bases numbered 20, after V lost 1 base and J lost 4 bases. The CDR3 reads CASGLAPKETGGRALYNEQFF. The CDR3 nucleotides are TGTGCTAGTGGTTTGGCCCCGAAGGAGACTGGCGGGAGGGCCTTGTACAATGAGCAGTTCTTC.